This TCR beta chain was retrieved from a study of blood T cell repertoires in COVID-19. On the study more broadly: COVID-19 samples collected from the United States, Italy and Spain covered acute and convalescent phases. PBMCs, B-cell-depleted T cells, or T cells were the source of the cDNA or gDNA that made up the material.

Authors' processing steps: Reference gene primers were amplified, and this amplification served to estimate nucleated cell counts. Generated by immunoSEQ multiplex PCR, the TCRdb table keeps only in-frame clones and is missing some. Clone size and the V and J calls come from that table; the DNA yielded D and trimming. This table has about 320,000 clones, around 89% appearing once. CDR3 length: 16 residues. V lost 4 bases and J 5 bases, leaving 15 bases between the germline ends. CDR1 is LGHNA, CDR2 YNFKEQ, per germline. Seattle patients were enrolled while actively infected and followed longitudinally.

The sequence was collected from a woman younger than 45 with COVID-19, enrolled during active disease. The gene calls are TRBV4-2 and TRBJ1-6; D call uncertain. The material sequenced was peripheral blood. CDR3 residues: CASSPDSSSDNSPLHF. The CDR3 DNA reads as TGTGCCAGCAGCCCGGACTCATCCTCGGATAATTCACCCCTCCACTTT.